This entry features one T cell receptor (beta chain) sequence. This sample was included in a study of cytomegalovirus exposure and HLA in healthy donors. PCR amplification relied on 60 Vbeta primers (plus 13 Jbeta primers). Some clones are missing from TCRdb's copy, which holds only in-frame ones; the method was immunoSEQ multiplex PCR. This sample has around 210,000 clones, with more than 70% found just once. Germline CDR1 MNHEY, CDR2 SVGAGI. The CDR3 runs 15 residues. Trimming pared 5 bases from V and 0 bases from J, leaving 13 bases between. What was sequenced was PBMCs. The chain has TRBV6-5 and TRBJ1-2, with D maybe TRBD1 (5 bases). The receptor comes from a boy aged 5-17 years in good health and CMV-seronegative. The CDR3 region is CASSPGWGANYGYTF. The CDR3 coding sequence is TGTGCCAGCAGTCCCGGATGGGGGGCTAACTATGGCTACACCTTC.